These 12 T cell receptor beta chains share one sample of origin, sequenced in a study of T cell repertoires in cytomegalovirus infection. One entry per CDR3 protein results from TCRdb running MiXCR on the reads. There are roughly 600,000 distinct CDR3 sequences in the sample; more than 20% occur only once, and 8% lies in the top ten. Sample: CD8+ T cells from PBMCs. Source of these receptors: a human donor in good health (CMV status not recorded). Some clones in this sample may be carry-over from other donors' samples.

V usage is TRBV20-1 and J usage is TRBJ1-5, with a tentative D call TRBD1 (5 bases). V dropped 0 bases and J dropped 0 bases, with 21 bases sitting between them. The germline CDR1 and CDR2 sequences are DFQATT and SNEGSKA (reference sequence). The CDR3 totals 19 residues. The CDR3 nucleotides are TGCAGTGCTAGAGACATCCAGGGACCGACCTATCATAGCAATCAGCCCCAGCATTTT. Protein sequence: CSARDIQGPTYHSNQPQHF.

As for this clonotype: A single base separates this from a much larger clone, so it may be a read error. The chain couples TRBV7-2 to TRBJ1-5; D not resolved. The germline V gene has CDR1 SGHTA and CDR2 FQGNSA. V was pared by 1 base and J by 3 bases, with 7 bases between. The CDR3 is made up of 14 amino acids. CDR3 region: CASSLDPNNQPQHF. The CDR3 coding sequence is TGTGCCAGCAGCTTAGACCCGAACAATCAGCCCCAGCATTTT.

V is TRBV12-3 or TRBV12-4 and J is TRBJ2-2; 8 bases map to TRBD1. The junction had 5 bases not matched to a gene; V was cut back by 6 bases and J by 5 bases. There are 14 residues in the CDR3. The CDR3 loop reads CASRSGTGTGELFF. Written as DNA, the CDR3 is TGTGCCAGCAGGTCCGGGACAGGAACCGGGGAGCTGTTTTTT.

The V gene is TRBV5-4, the J gene TRBJ1-1, with unresolved D. The CDR3 totals 15 residues. Between the trimmed V and J ends, which lost 0 bases and 3 bases, there was a span of 12 bases. The germline V gene has CDR1 SGHNT and CDR2 YYREEE (reference sequence). The CDR3 here is CASSLDLNGYTEAFF. CDR3 bases: TGTGCCAGCAGCTTGGACCTTAATGGGTACACTGAAGCTTTCTTT.

This clonotype was found many times. V and J are TRBV7-6 and TRBJ1-1; no clear D gene. The CDR3 runs 15 residues. The germline CDR1 and CDR2 sequences are SGHVS and FNYEAQ. Trimming took off 2 bases at V and 4 bases at J, with 14 bases between the two ends. CDR3 amino acids: CASSLTQTEGTEAFF. Written as DNA, the CDR3 is TGTGCCAGCAGCTTAACCCAAACGGAGGGCACTGAAGCTTTCTTT.

The sample holds many counts of this clonotype. The rearrangement joins TRBV7-2 to TRBJ2-7; no reliable D call. Germline V gives CDR1 SGHTA, CDR2 FQGNSA. The CDR3 spans 12 residues. V lost 4 bases to trimming and J lost 6 bases, with 10 bases between them. The CDR3 here is CASSSPGFEQYF. The DNA for the CDR3 is TGTGCCAGCAGCTCCCCCGGGTTCGAGCAGTACTTC.

This clonotype has just a few counts. V and J are TRBV29-1 and TRBJ2-1, with D perhaps matching TRBD2 (6 bases). V lost 2 bases to trimming and J lost 0 bases, with 11 bases between them. The germline CDR1 and CDR2 sequences are SQVTM and ANQGSEA. This CDR3 has 15 amino acids. For the CDR3, the DNA is TGCAGCGTTGAACCCAGCGGGCGCTCCTACAATGAGCAGTTCTTC. It encodes CSVEPSGRSYNEQFF.

This clonotype has at least ten counts. The J gene is TRBJ2-5, the V gene TRBV7-6; D gene ambiguous. Germline V gene sequence: CDR1 SGHVS, CDR2 FNYEAQ. This CDR3 spans 13 amino acids. V was shortened by 6 bases and J by 0 bases, with 8 bases between the two germline ends. This chain's CDR3 is CASREPDQETQYF. In DNA, the CDR3 is TGTGCCAGCAGAGAACCGGACCAAGAGACCCAGTACTTC.

This clonotype was recorded many times. This sequence joins TRBV7-6 and TRBJ2-6, with TRBD1 matching 8 bases. The CDR3 spans 17 residues. Trimming took 4 bases from V and 2 from J; bases not matched to a gene: 7. CDR1 is SGHVS, CDR2 FNYEAQ, per germline. CDR3 in amino acids: CASSYLSRGPGANVLTF. Written as DNA, the CDR3 is TGTGCCAGCAGCTACCTCTCCAGGGGGCCTGGGGCCAACGTCCTGACTTTC.

The chain is built from TRBV7-3 and TRBJ2-7, with a tentative D call TRBD1 (6 bases). CDR1 is SGHTA, CDR2 FQGTGA, per germline. V shed 1 base and J shed 2 bases, with 12 bases lying between them. The CDR3 is 15 amino acids. The CDR3 protein is CASSLMPDSPYEQYV. As DNA, the CDR3 is TGTGCCAGCAGCTTAATGCCGGACAGCCCCTACGAGCAGTACGTC.

With respect to this clonotype: This may come from a read error, since a much larger clone is one base off. The rearrangement joins TRBV28 to TRBJ1-1; D unresolved. Germline CDR1 is MDHEN and CDR2 is SYDVKM. This CDR3 contains 11 residues. CDR3 protein: CVSSLSREAFF. The CDR3 nucleotides read TGTGTCAGCAGTTTATCAAGGGAAGCTTTCTTT.

The J gene is TRBJ1-5, the V gene TRBV28, with D maybe TRBD1 (5 bases). Trimming took off 4 bases at V and 1 base at J, with 17 bases between the two ends. The CDR3 totals 17 residues. Germline assignment: CDR1 MDHEN and CDR2 SYDVKM. This CDR3 is CASSSRTVWGSNQPQHF. CDR3 coding DNA: TGTGCCAGCAGTTCGAGGACGGTTTGGGGGAGCAATCAGCCCCAGCATTTT.